What follows describes a single T cell receptor beta chain. This record belongs to a study of T cell clusters in autoimmune cytopenias. TRB amplification used approximately 270 ng of peripheral blood genomic DNA. TRB rearrangements were amplified by touch-down multiplex PCR with mixed TRB-A/B primers. For each CDR3 protein, TCRdb gives one entry from its re-call of the multiplex PCR reads, without DNA. In all, the sample yields 10,000 to 11,000 distinct CDR3 sequences. CDR1 and CDR2 from the germline V gene are SGHDN and FVKESK. This CDR3 is built from 17 residues. The sample also formed part of further work on T cell repertoires in aging, cancer and after chemotherapy. This second study notes: Over several months to years, re-sampled healthy donor repertoires clearly shared clones.

V and J are TRBV14 and TRBJ2-5; lacking DNA, the TRBD2 call made by TCRdb goes unchecked. Sequences were obtained from peripheral blood. This receptor was obtained from a human donor in good health. CDR3 protein: CASSPPGLAGGSETQYF.